This entry lists 26 T cell receptor beta chains sequenced from one sample in a study of blood T cells in healthy people across ages. A second PCR, run for roughly 7 to 12 cycles, used a sample-barcoded 5' primer plus a J-beta primer mix. Via MiXCR, TCRdb re-called the 5' RACE reads, giving one row per CDR3 protein. In the table there are hundreds of thousands of distinct CDR3 sequences, roughly 47% of which are singletons. The sequenced sample was blood. Receptors were obtained from a woman in her fifties or sixties in good health.

V and J are TRBV10-3 and TRBJ2-1, with D maybe TRBD2 (8 bases). Germline CDR1 and CDR2: ENHRY and SYGVKD. V gave up 4 bases and J gave up 10 bases, with 17 bases separating them. There are 14 residues in the CDR3. The CDR3, as DNA: TGTGCCATCAGTGGACAGGGACTAGAAAACGAGCAGTTCTTC. Its protein product is CAISGQGLENEQFF.

The gene calls are TRBV5-1 and TRBJ2-2; no definite D call. The V and J ends lost 2 bases and 3 bases respectively, with 8 bases between them. The CDR3 contains 14 residues. Germline V CDR1 and CDR2: SGHRS, YFSETQ. DNA of the CDR3: TGCGCCAGCAGCTTTGACACTGACACCGGGGAGCTGTTTTTT. This translates into CASSFDTDTGELFF.

A few counts support this clonotype. The rearrangement uses TRBV29-1 and TRBJ1-4; the D gene is possibly TRBD1 (5 bases). In germline, CDR1 is SQVTM, CDR2 ANQGSEA. This CDR3 comprises 13 residues. Trimming stripped 7 bases from V and 7 bases from J, with 16 bases between. Here the CDR3 reads CSASGLFGEKLFF. For the CDR3, the DNA is TGCAGCGCGTCAGGGTTGTTTGGTGAAAAACTGTTTTTT.

The table lists this clonotype with many counts. The chain employs TRBV29-1 and TRBJ2-3; D perhaps matches TRBD1 (5 bases). Germline V lookup: CDR1 SQVTM, CDR2 ANQGSEA. The CDR3 is made up of 14 amino acids. Trimming shortened V by 8 bases and J by 2 bases, and 17 bases separated the two germline ends. The CDR3, as DNA: TGCAGCCTAGTAGTAGGACAAGTCACAGATACGCAGTATTTT. It yields the protein CSLVVGQVTDTQYF.

The chain joins TRBV7-3 to TRBJ1-6; 10 nucleotides line up with TRBD1. V gave up 5 bases and J gave up 8 bases; unmatched junction bases: 6. The CDR3 is made up of 15 amino acids. Germline loops: CDR1 SGHTA, CDR2 FQGTGA. The CDR3, as DNA: TGTGCCAGCAGCCGCACCGGGACAGGGGATTCACCCCTCCACTTT. Translated: CASSRTGTGDSPLHF.

This clonotype showed up just once. V and J are TRBV27 and TRBJ2-1; 11 nucleotides align to TRBD2. CDR3 size: 16 residues. V lost 3 bases to trimming and J lost 5 bases; unmatched junction nucleotides: 6. The V gene's germline CDR1 is MNHEY and CDR2 SMNVEV (reference sequence). CDR3 DNA: TGTGCCAGCAGTTTTTATAGACTAGCGGGGAACAATGAGCAGTTCTTC. It codes for CASSFYRLAGNNEQFF.

The chain couples TRBV5-1 to TRBJ2-5; tentatively, D is TRBD1 (5 bases). The germline gives CDR1 SGHRS, CDR2 YFSETQ. Trimming removed 1 base from V and 2 bases from J, with 9 bases in between. This CDR3 contains 14 residues. Written as DNA, the CDR3 is TGCGCCAGCAGCTTGAGGGCAGGGCAAGAGACCCAGTACTTC. It yields the protein CASSLRAGQETQYF. The entire variable domain, with the rest obtained from reference TRBV5-1 and TRBJ2-5, is as follows: KAGVTQTPRYLIKTRGQQVTLSCSPISGHRSVSWYQQTPGQGLQFLFEYFSETQRNKGNFPGRFSGRQFSNSRSEMNVSTLELGDSALYLCASSLRAGQETQYFGPGTRLLVL.

The genes are TRBV24-1 and TRBJ2-3; 9 bases line up with TRBD2. Per the germline V gene, CDR1 is KGHDR and CDR2 is SFDVKD. The CDR3 sequence is 16 residues long. Trimming took 2 bases from V and 7 from J; bases not matched to a gene: 9. In nucleotides, the CDR3 is TGTGCCACCAGTGATTGGGCTAGCGGGAAGGGGAATACGCAGTATTTT. It translates to CATSDWASGKGNTQYF.

The rearrangement links TRBV7-9 to TRBJ2-1, with D perhaps matching TRBD1 or TRBD2 (5 bases each). Trimming removed 2 bases at V and 6 bases at J, with 14 bases between. Germline V gene data show CDR1 as SEHNR and CDR2 as FQNEAQ (reference sequence). The CDR3 extends over 15 amino acids. DNA for the CDR3: TGTGCCAGCAGCTTAACCAGCTCTGGGGGCAATGAGCAGTTCTTC. This gives the protein CASSLTSSGGNEQFF.

With regard to this clonotype: A read error may produce the germline difference seen at one junction end. The CDR3 nucleotides are TGTACCAGCAGCCAAGAGGGCGGACCTTACTCCTACGAGCAGTACTTC. Its translation is CTSSQEGGPYSYEQYF. The chain combines TRBV3-1 with TRBJ2-7; maybe TRBD2 (5 bases). The CDR3 runs 16 residues. From germline, CDR1 is LGHDT and CDR2 YNNKEL (reference sequence).

This clonotype turned up a few times. J is TRBJ2-7 and V is TRBV2; D not certain. V lost 4 bases and J lost 4, with 5 bases in between. The CDR3 has 11 residues. Germline V gives CDR1 SNHLY, CDR2 FYNNEI. The CDR3 DNA reads TGTGCCAGCAGTGTTTTTTACGAGCAGTACTTC. It encodes CASSVFYEQYF. The whole variable domain, remainder taken from reference TRBV2 and TRBJ2-7, is EPEVTQTPSHQVTQMGQEVILRCVPISNHLYFYWYRQILGQKVEFLVSFYNNEISEKSEIFDDQFSVERPDGSNFTLKIRSTKLEDSAMYFCASSVFYEQYFGPGTRLTVT.

This chain uses TRBV3-1 with TRBJ2-7, with D maybe TRBD1 (6 bases). Trimming took 4 bases from V and 7 from J, leaving 11 bases between them. Germline CDR1 reads LGHDT; CDR2 reads YNNKEL (reference sequence). The CDR3 is 12 residues long. The CDR3 protein is CASSPNQGEQYF. Here the CDR3 DNA reads TGTGCCAGCAGCCCCAATCAGGGGGAGCAGTACTTC.

The gene calls are TRBV24-1 and TRBJ2-1; 11 nucleotides line up with TRBD2. Germline assignment: CDR1 KGHDR and CDR2 SFDVKD. The CDR3 is made up of 16 amino acids. After removal of 5 bases from V and 7 bases from J, the junction contained 9 bases not matched to a gene. In DNA, the CDR3 is TGTGCCACCAGTGGCCAACTAGCGGGAGAGGGAAATGAGCAGTTCTTC. This gives the protein CATSGQLAGEGNEQFF.

The chain uses TRBV7-2 and TRBJ2-3, with D tentatively TRBD2 (5 bases). The germline V and J ends were trimmed by 1 base and 4 bases, with 12 bases remaining between them. This CDR3 has 15 residues. In germline, CDR1 is SGHTA, CDR2 FQGNSA. CDR3 residues: CASSLVGATADTQYF. As DNA, the CDR3 is TGTGCCAGCAGCTTAGTGGGAGCTACAGCAGATACGCAGTATTTT.

This clonotype came up a few times. The CDR3 bases are TGTGCCAGCGGCACACCGGGACTAGCAGTCTCCTACGAGCAGTACTTC. Residues: CASGTPGLAVSYEQYF. The V and J genes are TRBV6-6 and TRBJ2-4, with 9 positions matching TRBD2. The J call may be in error: the DNA end matches TRBJ2-7 better. Germline loops: CDR1 MNHNY, CDR2 SVGAGI (reference sequence). The CDR3 covers 16 residues.

This clonotype occurred a few times. This chain joins TRBV6-2 or TRBV6-3 and TRBJ2-1; D unclear. The germline V gene encodes CDR1 MNHEY and CDR2 SVGEGT. Between the trimmed V and J ends, which lost 3 bases and 5 bases, there was a span of 8 bases. The CDR3 extends over 13 amino acids. CDR3 loop: CASSYRLNNEQFF. CDR3 nucleotides: TGTGCCAGCAGTTATAGACTTAACAATGAGCAGTTCTTC.

This clonotype was counted a few times. The chain has TRBV9 and TRBJ2-1, with 12 bases that match TRBD2. The germline CDR1 and CDR2 sequences are SGDLS and YYNGEE. The CDR3 length is 17 residues. Trimming at V came to 3 bases and at J to 6 bases, leaving 10 bases not matched to a gene. The CDR3 here is CASSDQRLAGEGNEQFF. Written as DNA, the CDR3 is TGTGCCAGCAGCGACCAAAGACTAGCGGGAGAAGGCAATGAGCAGTTCTTC. The full variable domain, rest sourced from reference TRBV9 and TRBJ2-1, is DSGVTQTPKHLITATGQRVTLRCSPRSGDLSVYWYQQSLDQGLQFLIQYYNGEERAKGNILERFSAQQFPDLHSELNLSSLELGDSALYFCASSDQRLAGEGNEQFFGPGTRLTVL.

This sequence joins TRBV3-1 and TRBJ2-5, with D perhaps matching TRBD1 or TRBD2 (5 bases each). Trimming cost V 6 bases and J 2 bases, with 10 bases left between them. The CDR3 contains 13 residues. The germline gives CDR1 LGHDT, CDR2 YNNKEL (reference sequence). CDR3 in DNA: TGTGCCAGCAGACTGGGACGTCAAGAGACCCAGTACTTC. It is translated as CASRLGRQETQYF.

The chain carries TRBV4-3 and TRBJ2-7; 7 bases map to TRBD2. The CDR3 has 16 amino acids. J was trimmed by 0 bases and V by 1 base; bases with no gene match: 6. Germline loops: CDR1 LGHNA, CDR2 YSLEER. CDR3 protein: CASSQVRAGSSYEQYF. For the CDR3, the DNA is TGCGCCAGCAGCCAAGTCCGAGCGGGGAGCTCCTACGAGCAGTACTTC.

This clonotype was observed a few times. V and J are TRBV20-1 and TRBJ1-5, with TRBD1 matching 10 bases. The CDR3 has 14 amino acids. Germline values: CDR1 DFQATT, CDR2 SNEGSKA (reference sequence). V lost 6 bases to trimming and J lost 6 bases; unmatched junction nucleotides: 8. CDR3 coding DNA: TGCAGTGCCCCCGGACAGGGGGTAGGTCAGCCCCAGCATTTT. This codes for CSAPGQGVGQPQHF.

The chain combines TRBV6-6 with TRBJ1-2, with 7 bases matching TRBD1. In germline, CDR1 is MNHNY, CDR2 SVGAGI (reference sequence). V lost 6 bases and J lost 3; bases outside the gene matches: 4. The CDR3 has 13 amino acids. CDR3 amino acids: CASRQGVDYGYTF. CDR3 coding DNA: TGTGCCAGCAGGCAGGGGGTCGACTATGGCTACACCTTC.

This clonotype was found a few times. Just one base apart from a much larger clone, this may be a read error. The chain combines TRBV7-2 with TRBJ2-7, with D tentatively TRBD1 or TRBD2 (5 bases each). CDR3 length: 18 residues. V was shortened by 5 bases and J by 7 bases, with 30 bases between the two germline ends. Germline CDR1 reads SGHTA; CDR2 reads FQGNSA. The CDR3, as DNA: TGTGCCAGCAGCCCGTACCTCGCCTTAGCGCGAGAGGGGAATGAGCAGTACTTC. Translated, it gives CASSPYLALAREGNEQYF. The full variable domain, its missing parts supplied by reference TRBV7-2 and TRBJ2-7, is GAGVSQSPSNKVTEKGKDVELRCDPISGHTALYWYRQSLGQGLEFLIYFQGNSAPDKSGLPSDRFSAERTGGSVSTLTIQRTQQEDSAVYLCASSPYLALAREGNEQYFGPGTRLTVT.

This clonotype has at least ten counts. This sequence joins TRBV7-2 and TRBJ2-5; 10 bases are a match to TRBD2. Germline loops: CDR1 SGHTA, CDR2 FQGNSA. The CDR3 covers 14 residues. After removal of 5 bases from V and 5 bases from J, the junction contained 5 bases not matched to a gene. CDR3 sequence reads: CASSQRGGWETQYF. The CDR3, as DNA: TGTGCCAGCAGCCAGCGGGGGGGCTGGGAGACCCAGTACTTC.

This clonotype has more than one count but fewer than ten. This chain links TRBV7-3 with TRBJ2-5, with 7 positions matching TRBD2. The CDR3 is 15 amino acids. CDR1 is SGHTA and CDR2 is FQGTGA in the germline V gene. V was clipped by 5 bases and J by 0 bases; unmatched bases: 6. The CDR3 DNA sequence: TGTGCCAGCAGCCCCTCCGGGAGGAACCAAGAGACCCAGTACTTC. Protein sequence: CASSPSGRNQETQYF.

This clonotype came up a few times. J is TRBJ2-1 and V is TRBV9; D perhaps matches TRBD2 (5 bases). Germline V gene sequence: CDR1 SGDLS, CDR2 YYNGEE. This CDR3 has 15 amino acids. V was trimmed by 2 bases and J by 0 bases, leaving 9 bases between them. CDR3 in amino acids: CASSVDWSSYNEQFF. The CDR3 region has the DNA TGTGCCAGCAGCGTGGACTGGAGCTCCTACAATGAGCAGTTCTTC.

This chain connects TRBV6-6 to TRBJ2-7; D gene unclear. The CDR3 covers 14 residues. The germline V and J ends were trimmed by 5 bases and 0 bases, with 11 bases remaining between them. The germline V gene encodes CDR1 MNHNY and CDR2 SVGAGI (reference sequence). The CDR3: CASSNPGSSYEQYF. The CDR3, as DNA: TGTGCCAGCAGTAACCCCGGTAGCTCCTACGAGCAGTACTTC.